This T cell receptor (beta chain) is from a study of beta chain features in type 1 diabetes. Study-wide results and caveats: Across all four CD4+ subsets, people with type 1 diabetes showed modestly shorter TCRB CDR3s.

As regards this clone: The antigen is unknown.

TCRB transcripts that were expressed got sequenced, as all of the isolated RNA had been reverse transcribed. Here immunoSEQ multiplex PCR was the method, and the copy in TCRdb shows in-frame clones only, minus some. The table shows some 900,000 clones, with 17% occurring only once. The CDR3 contains 12 residues. The germline gives CDR1 KGHSH, CDR2 LQKENI. The germline V and J ends were trimmed by 2 bases and 7 bases, with 8 bases remaining between them. What was sequenced was naive CD4+ T cells from blood. V gene TRBV18 combines with J gene TRBJ2-5; no firm D call. The TCR originated in a woman in her late teens or twenties in good health. CDR3 coding DNA: TGTGCCAGCTCACCAGTAATGGGGACCCAGTACTTC. Protein: CASSPVMGTQYF.